This entry concerns a single T cell receptor (beta chain). Sequencing was performed with immunoSEQ multiplex PCR; in TCRdb, only in-frame clones are kept and a portion is missing. The sample lists over 80,000 clones, around 87% occurring once. The source of the sample is a study of identifying expanded T cells in peripheral blood. Sequences were obtained from blood. The receptor was isolated from a person aged 18 to 70 in good health.

The CDR3 DNA follows: TGTGCCAGTAGTATCCCAGGGATTCTCTATAGCAATCAGCCCCAGCATTTT. Encoded protein: CASSIPGILYSNQPQHF. This chain uses TRBV19 with TRBJ1-5; D might be TRBD1 (5 bases). This CDR3 is 17 amino acids long. The germline V and J ends were trimmed by 3 bases and 0 bases, with 15 bases remaining between them. The germline V gene has CDR1 LNHDA and CDR2 SQIVND (reference sequence).